A single sample gave rise to the 4 T cell receptor beta chains below, sequenced in a study of blood T cells in healthy people across ages. Alongside a J-beta primer mix, a sample-barcoded 5' primer served in a second PCR lasting about 6 to 12 cycles. A single record per CDR3 protein comes from TCRdb applying MiXCR to the 5' RACE reads. The table records 750,000 or so distinct CDR3 sequences, approximately 25% of them present only once. This sample also appeared in a second study, on T cells of mothers and their children.

The sample was blood. The receptors were sampled from a boy younger than 18 in good health.

This rearrangement joins TRBV11-3 to TRBJ2-7; 9 nucleotides align to TRBD1. Unmatched junction bases numbered 11, after V lost 5 bases and J lost 6 bases. Per the germline V gene, CDR1 is SGHNT and CDR2 is YENEEA. This CDR3 is built from 15 residues. As DNA, the CDR3 is TGTGCCAGCAGCCCATCCAGGGGACAGGGAGGCGAGCAGTACTTC. Translated: CASSPSRGQGGEQYF.

The V call is TRBV7-3, the J call TRBJ1-2, with TRBD1 matching over 8 bases. V trimming: 5 bases; J trimming: 6 bases; junction bases outside the gene matches: 8. Germline values: CDR1 SGHTA, CDR2 FQGTGA. The CDR3 length is 14 residues. As DNA, the CDR3 is TGTGCCAGCAGCGCCCAAGGGACAGGACATGGCTACACCTTC. Translation gives CASSAQGTGHGYTF. The full variable domain, completed using reference TRBV7-3 and TRBJ1-2, is GAGVSQTPSNKVTEKGKYVELRCDPISGHTALYWYRQSLGQGPEFLIYFQGTGAADDSGLPNDRFFAVRPEGSVSTLKIQRTERGDSAVYLCASSAQGTGHGYTFGSGTRLTVV.

This clonotype was observed a few times. The chain links TRBV4-3 to TRBJ2-5; D might be TRBD1 or TRBD2, each matching 5 bases. V was shortened by 10 bases and J by 5 bases, with 17 bases between the two germline ends. This CDR3 comprises 13 residues. The germline gives CDR1 LGHNA, CDR2 YSLEER. The CDR3 coding sequence is TGCGCCACCCCTGAGGGGAAGTGGGAGACCCAGTACTTC. This sequence encodes CATPEGKWETQYF.

The chain links TRBV7-2 to TRBJ1-4; tentative D call: TRBD1 (5 bases). Germline V CDR1 and CDR2: SGHTA, FQGNSA. V lost 1 base and J 3 bases, leaving 9 bases between the germline ends. The CDR3 extends over 15 amino acids. CDR3: CASSLVGGSNEKLFF. CDR3 sequence (DNA): TGTGCCAGCAGCTTAGTCGGGGGGTCTAATGAAAAACTGTTTTTT.